This T cell receptor beta chain was sequenced during a study of T-cell memory formation after mild COVID-19. Using constant-segment primers, 5'RACE produced TCR alpha and TCR beta cDNA libraries carrying sample barcodes and UMIs. TCRdb re-called the 5' RACE reads with MiXCR, one entry per CDR3 protein. Of some 40,000 distinct CDR3 sequences in the sample, approximately 6.5% were seen once. The CDR3 runs to 16 residues. V was shortened by 4 bases and J by 5 bases, with 21 bases between the two germline ends. Germline V gives CDR1 SGHRS, CDR2 YFSETQ. This sequence joins TRBV5-1 and TRBJ1-1; D call uncertain. This clonotype was obtained from an adult who had mild COVID-19 (a few samples of this study predate the infection). Cell type and time point are not known. The specimen was PBMCs or a T cell subset sorted from them (not recorded which). For the CDR3, the DNA is TGCGCCAGCAGCCATGGACCTCCAACCATAACAACTGAAGCTTTCTTT. Its protein is CASSHGPPTITTEAFF.